Shown below are 5 T cell receptor beta chains from a single sample sequenced in a study of blood T cell repertoires in COVID-19. Only in-frame clones appear in the TCRdb table, and some are missing; sequencing was by immunoSEQ multiplex PCR. There are 440,000 or so clones in the sample; about 91% occur only once, and 1.5% to 1.7% lies in the top ten. What was sequenced was peripheral blood. These receptors were obtained from a woman between 35 and 50 years old with COVID-19, enrolled during active disease.

This clone came up once. The chain recombines TRBV5-6 with TRBJ1-1; the match to TRBD1 covers 9 bases. CDR3 length equals 14 residues. Germline values: CDR1 SGHDT, CDR2 YYEEEE. V dropped 4 bases and J dropped 6; count of bases not matched to a gene: 7. The CDR3 loop reads CASSPGTGRPEAFF. The DNA of the CDR3 is TGTGCCAGCAGCCCGGGGACAGGGAGGCCTGAAGCTTTCTTT.

J is TRBJ2-1 and V is TRBV5-6, with 11 positions matching TRBD2. The CDR3 is 16 residues long. J gave up 6 bases and V 0 bases, and 5 bases lay outside the gene matches. From germline, CDR1 is SGHDT and CDR2 YYEEEE. CDR3 in amino acids: CASSLAPSGRFNEQFF. The CDR3 bases are TGTGCCAGCAGCTTGGCCCCTAGCGGGAGGTTCAATGAGCAGTTCTTC.

The chain links TRBV12-1 to TRBJ2-2; the D call TRBD2 from the table was never checked on the DNA. TRBV12-1 represents a pseudogene. The length of the CDR3 is 18 residues. The CDR3 sequence: CASIQAGTSMIGGGELFF. CDR3 nucleotide sequence: TGTGCCAGCATCCAAGCCGGGACTTCGATGATTGGGGGCGGGGAGCTGTTTTTT.

The chain combines TRBV7-6 with TRBJ2-7; TRBD2 might be the D (6 bases). Trimming shortened V by 4 bases and J by 4 bases, and 8 bases separated the two germline ends. The V gene's germline CDR1 is SGHVS and CDR2 FNYEAQ. This CDR3 comprises 12 residues. CDR3 coding DNA: TGTGCCAGCAGCTCGGAGGGTTACGAGCAGTACTTC. Residues: CASSSEGYEQYF.

The sample holds one count of this clone. The rearrangement uses TRBV24-1 and TRBJ1-2; 9 bases align to TRBD1. This CDR3 spans 14 amino acids. Unmatched junction bases numbered 5, after V lost 7 bases and J lost 3 bases. Germline-derived CDR1 and CDR2 are KGHDR and SFDVKD. CDR3 amino acids: CATSPGQGDYGYTF. The CDR3 bases are TGTGCCACCAGCCCGGGACAGGGTGACTATGGCTACACCTTC.